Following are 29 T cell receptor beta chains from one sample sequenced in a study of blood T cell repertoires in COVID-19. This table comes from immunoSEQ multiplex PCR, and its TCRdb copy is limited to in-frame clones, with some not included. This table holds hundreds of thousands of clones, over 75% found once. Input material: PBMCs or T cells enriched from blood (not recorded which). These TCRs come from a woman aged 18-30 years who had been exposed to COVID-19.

CDR3 loop: CASSQGRTSGRPLSYEQYF. CDR3 bases: TGTGCCAGCAGCCAAGGGAGGACTAGCGGGAGACCCCTCTCCTACGAGCAGTACTTC. This chain uses TRBV14 with TRBJ2-7; TRBD2 matches at 13 bases. Germline CDR1 reads SGHDN; CDR2 reads FVKESK. This CDR3 has 19 amino acids. The V and J ends lost 1 base and 0 bases, in that order; junction bases with no gene match: 9. Supplemented by reference TRBV14 and TRBJ2-7, the full variable domain reads EAGVTQFPSHSVIEKGQTVTLRCDPISGHDNLYWYRRVMGKEIKFLLHFVKESKQDESGMPNNRFLAERTGGTYSTLKVQPAELEDSGVYFCASSQGRTSGRPLSYEQYFGPGTRLTVT.

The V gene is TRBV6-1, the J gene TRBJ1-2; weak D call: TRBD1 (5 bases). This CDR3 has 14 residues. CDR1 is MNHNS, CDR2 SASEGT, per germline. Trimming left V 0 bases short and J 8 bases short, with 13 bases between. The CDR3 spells CASSEAWQGSGYTF. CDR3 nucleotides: TGTGCCAGCAGTGAAGCGTGGCAGGGAAGCGGCTACACCTTC.

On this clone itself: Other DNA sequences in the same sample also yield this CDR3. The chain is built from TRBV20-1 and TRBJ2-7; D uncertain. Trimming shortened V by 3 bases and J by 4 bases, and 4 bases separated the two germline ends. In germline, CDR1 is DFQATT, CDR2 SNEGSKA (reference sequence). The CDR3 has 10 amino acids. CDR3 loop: CSASAYEQYF. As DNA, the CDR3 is TGCAGTGCTAGTGCGTACGAGCAGTACTTC.

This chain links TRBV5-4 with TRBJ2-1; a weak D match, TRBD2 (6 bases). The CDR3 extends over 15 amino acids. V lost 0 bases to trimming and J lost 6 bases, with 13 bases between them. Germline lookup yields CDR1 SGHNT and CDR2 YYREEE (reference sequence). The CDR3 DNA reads TGTGCCAGCAGCTTGGCCGGGACTGAAGGCAATGAGCAGTTCTTC. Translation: CASSLAGTEGNEQFF.

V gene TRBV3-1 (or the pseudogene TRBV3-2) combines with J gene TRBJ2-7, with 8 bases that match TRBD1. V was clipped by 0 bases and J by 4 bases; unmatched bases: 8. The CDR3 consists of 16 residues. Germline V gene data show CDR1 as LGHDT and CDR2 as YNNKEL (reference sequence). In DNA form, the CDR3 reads TGTGCCAGCAGCCAAGATCCCCAGACAGGGGTTTACGAGCAGTACTTC. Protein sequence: CASSQDPQTGVYEQYF.

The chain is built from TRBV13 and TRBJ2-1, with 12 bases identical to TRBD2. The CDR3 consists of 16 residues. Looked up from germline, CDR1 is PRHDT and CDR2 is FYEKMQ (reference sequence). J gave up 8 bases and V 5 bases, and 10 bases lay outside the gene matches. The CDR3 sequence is CASSIRLAGVTDEQFF. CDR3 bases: TGTGCCAGCAGCATAAGACTAGCGGGAGTCACCGATGAGCAGTTCTTC.

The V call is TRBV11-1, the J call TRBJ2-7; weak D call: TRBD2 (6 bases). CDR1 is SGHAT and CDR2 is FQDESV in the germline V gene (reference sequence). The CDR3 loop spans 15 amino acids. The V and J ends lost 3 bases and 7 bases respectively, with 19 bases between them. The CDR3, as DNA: TGTGCCAGCAGCTTTCAGGAGGGGACTTACGTGGAGCAGTACTTC. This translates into CASSFQEGTYVEQYF.

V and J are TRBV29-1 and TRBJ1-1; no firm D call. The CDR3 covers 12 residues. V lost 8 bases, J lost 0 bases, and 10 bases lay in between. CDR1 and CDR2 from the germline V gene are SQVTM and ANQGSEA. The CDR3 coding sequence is TGCAGCATAATCGGTGTGAACACTGAAGCTTTCTTT. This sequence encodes CSIIGVNTEAFF.

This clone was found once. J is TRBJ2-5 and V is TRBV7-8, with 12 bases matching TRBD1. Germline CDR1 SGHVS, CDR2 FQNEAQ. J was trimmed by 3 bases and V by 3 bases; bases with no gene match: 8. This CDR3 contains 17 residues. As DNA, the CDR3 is TGTGCCAGCAGCTTTTTTAAGGGACAGGGGGCAAAAGAGACCCAGTACTTC. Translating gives CASSFFKGQGAKETQYF.

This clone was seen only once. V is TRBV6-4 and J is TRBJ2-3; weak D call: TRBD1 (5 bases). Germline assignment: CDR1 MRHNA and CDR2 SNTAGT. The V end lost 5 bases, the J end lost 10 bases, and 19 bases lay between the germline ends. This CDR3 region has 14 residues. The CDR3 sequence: CASSPLSGSLPQYF. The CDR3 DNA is TGTGCCAGCAGTCCTCTCTCAGGGTCTCTCCCGCAGTATTTT.

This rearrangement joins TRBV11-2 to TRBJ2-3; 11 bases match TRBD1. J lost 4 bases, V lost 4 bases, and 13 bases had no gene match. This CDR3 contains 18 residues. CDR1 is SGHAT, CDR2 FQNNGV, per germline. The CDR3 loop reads CASSSSPGQGAYSDTQYF. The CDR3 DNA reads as TGTGCCAGCAGCTCCTCTCCCGGACAGGGGGCTTATTCAGATACGCAGTATTTT.

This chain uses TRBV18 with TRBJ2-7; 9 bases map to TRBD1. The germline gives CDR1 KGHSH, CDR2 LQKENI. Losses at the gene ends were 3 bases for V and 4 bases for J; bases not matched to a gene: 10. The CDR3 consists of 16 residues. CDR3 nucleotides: TGTGCCAGCTCACCCTACGTGGGACAGGGTTTGTACGAGCAGTACTTC. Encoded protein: CASSPYVGQGLYEQYF.

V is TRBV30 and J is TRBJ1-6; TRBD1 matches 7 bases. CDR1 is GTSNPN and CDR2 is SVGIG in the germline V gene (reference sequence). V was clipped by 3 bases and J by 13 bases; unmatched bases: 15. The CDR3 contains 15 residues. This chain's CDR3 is CAWSVGTANLRPLHF. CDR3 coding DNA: TGTGCCTGGAGCGTAGGGACAGCAAATTTAAGGCCCCTCCACTTT. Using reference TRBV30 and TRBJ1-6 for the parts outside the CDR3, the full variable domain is SQTIHQWPATLVQPVGSPLSLECTVEGTSNPNLYWYRQAAGRGLQLLFYSVGIGQISSEVPQNLSASRPQDRQFILSSKKLLLSDSGFYLCAWSVGTANLRPLHFGNGTRLTVT.

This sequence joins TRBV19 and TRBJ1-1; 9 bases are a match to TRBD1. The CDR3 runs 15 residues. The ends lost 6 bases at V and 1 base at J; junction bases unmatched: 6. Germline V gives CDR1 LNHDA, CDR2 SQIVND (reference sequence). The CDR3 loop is CASRRQGVENTEAFF. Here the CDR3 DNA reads TGTGCCAGTAGGAGACAGGGGGTTGAGAACACTGAAGCTTTCTTT.

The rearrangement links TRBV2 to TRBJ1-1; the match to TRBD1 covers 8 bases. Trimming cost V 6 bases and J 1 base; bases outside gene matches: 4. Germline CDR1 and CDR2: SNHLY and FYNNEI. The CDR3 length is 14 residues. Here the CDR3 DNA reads TGTGCCAGCAGCTCCGGGACAGGGAACACTGAAGCTTTCTTT. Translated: CASSSGTGNTEAFF.

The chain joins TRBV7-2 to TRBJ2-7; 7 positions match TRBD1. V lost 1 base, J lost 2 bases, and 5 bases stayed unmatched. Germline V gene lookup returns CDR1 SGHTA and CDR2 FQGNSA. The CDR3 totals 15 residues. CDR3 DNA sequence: TGTGCCAGCAGCTTAGGACAGGGATTCGCCTACGAGCAGTACTTC. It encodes CASSLGQGFAYEQYF.

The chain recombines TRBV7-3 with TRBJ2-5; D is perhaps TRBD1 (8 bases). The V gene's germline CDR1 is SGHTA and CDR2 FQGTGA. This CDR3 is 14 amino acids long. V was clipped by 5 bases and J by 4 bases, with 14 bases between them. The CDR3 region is CASSRQGRGETQYF. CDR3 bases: TGTGCCAGCAGCCGACAGGGGAGGGGAGAGACCCAGTACTTC. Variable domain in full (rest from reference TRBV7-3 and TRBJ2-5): GAGVSQTPSNKVTEKGKYVELRCDPISGHTALYWYRQSLGQGPEFLIYFQGTGAADDSGLPNDRFFAVRPEGSVSTLKIQRTERGDSAVYLCASSRQGRGETQYFGPGTRLLVL.

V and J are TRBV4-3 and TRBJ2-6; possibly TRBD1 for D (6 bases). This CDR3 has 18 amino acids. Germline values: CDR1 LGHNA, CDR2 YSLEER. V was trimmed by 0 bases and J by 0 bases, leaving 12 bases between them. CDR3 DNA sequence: TGCGCCAGCAGCCAAGATGGGACATGGGGCTCTGGGGCCAACGTCCTGACTTTC. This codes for CASSQDGTWGSGANVLTF.

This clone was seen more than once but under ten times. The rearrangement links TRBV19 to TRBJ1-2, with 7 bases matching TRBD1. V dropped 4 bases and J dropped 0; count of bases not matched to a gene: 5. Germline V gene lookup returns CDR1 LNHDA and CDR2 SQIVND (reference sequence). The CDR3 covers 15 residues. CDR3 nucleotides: TGTGCCAGTAGTAGTAGGGACAGCCCTAACTATGGCTACACCTTC. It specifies CASSSRDSPNYGYTF.

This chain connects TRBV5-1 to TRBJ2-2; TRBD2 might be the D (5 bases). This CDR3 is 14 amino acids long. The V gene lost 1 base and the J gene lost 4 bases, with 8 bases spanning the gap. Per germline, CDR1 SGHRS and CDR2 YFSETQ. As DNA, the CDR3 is TGCGCCAGCAGCTTGACTAGACGCACCGGGGAGCTGTTTTTT. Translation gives CASSLTRRTGELFF.

The CDR3 coding sequence is TGTGCCAGCAGTGAGAGCCATAGCAATCAGCCCCAGCATTTT. Translating gives CASSESHSNQPQHF. The chain carries TRBV2 and TRBJ1-5, with D unresolved. CDR3 size: 14 residues. Germline CDR1 SNHLY, CDR2 FYNNEI. Trimming took 3 bases from V and 0 from J, leaving 6 bases between them.

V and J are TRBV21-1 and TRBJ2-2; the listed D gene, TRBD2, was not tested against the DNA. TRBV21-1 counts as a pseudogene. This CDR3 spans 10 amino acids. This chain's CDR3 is CASRTGELFF. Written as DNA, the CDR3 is TGTGCCAGTCGTACCGGGGAGCTGTTTTTT.

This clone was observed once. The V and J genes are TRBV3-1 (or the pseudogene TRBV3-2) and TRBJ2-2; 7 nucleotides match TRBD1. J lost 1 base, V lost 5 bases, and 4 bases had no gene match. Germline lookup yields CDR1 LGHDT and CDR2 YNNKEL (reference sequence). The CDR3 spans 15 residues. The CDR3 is CASSSTGMNTGELFF. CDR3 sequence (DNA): TGTGCCAGCAGCTCGACAGGGATGAACACCGGGGAGCTGTTTTTT.

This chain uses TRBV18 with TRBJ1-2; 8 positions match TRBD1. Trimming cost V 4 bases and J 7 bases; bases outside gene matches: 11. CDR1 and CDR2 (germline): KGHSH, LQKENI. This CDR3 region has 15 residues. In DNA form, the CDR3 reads TGTGCCAGCTCACAACGACAGGGGAGCCTCGGTGGCTACACCTTC. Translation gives CASSQRQGSLGGYTF.

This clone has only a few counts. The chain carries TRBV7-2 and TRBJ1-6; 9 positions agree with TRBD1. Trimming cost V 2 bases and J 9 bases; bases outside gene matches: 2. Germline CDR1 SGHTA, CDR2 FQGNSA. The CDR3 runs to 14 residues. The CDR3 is CASSLTGGISPLHF. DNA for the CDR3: TGTGCCAGCAGCTTAACAGGGGGCATTTCACCCCTCCACTTT.

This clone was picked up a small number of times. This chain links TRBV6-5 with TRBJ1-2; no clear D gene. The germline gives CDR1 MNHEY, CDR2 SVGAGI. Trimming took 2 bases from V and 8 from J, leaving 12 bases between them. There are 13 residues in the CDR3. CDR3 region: CASSYPGEYGYTF. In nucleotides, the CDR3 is TGTGCCAGCAGTTACCCCGGGGAGTACGGCTACACCTTC.

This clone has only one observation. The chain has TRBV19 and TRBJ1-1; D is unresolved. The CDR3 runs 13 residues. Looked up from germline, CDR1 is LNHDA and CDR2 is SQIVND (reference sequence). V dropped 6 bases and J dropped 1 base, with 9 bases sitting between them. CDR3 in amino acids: CASSSTGNTEAFF. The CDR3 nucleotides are TGTGCCAGTAGCTCGACTGGGAACACTGAAGCTTTCTTT.

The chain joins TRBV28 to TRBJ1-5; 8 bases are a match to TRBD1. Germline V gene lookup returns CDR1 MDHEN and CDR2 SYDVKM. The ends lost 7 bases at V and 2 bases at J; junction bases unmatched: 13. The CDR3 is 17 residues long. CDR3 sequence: CASNLGGAGGGNQPQHF. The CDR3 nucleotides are TGTGCCAGCAACTTGGGGGGGGCAGGGGGCGGCAATCAGCCCCAGCATTTT.

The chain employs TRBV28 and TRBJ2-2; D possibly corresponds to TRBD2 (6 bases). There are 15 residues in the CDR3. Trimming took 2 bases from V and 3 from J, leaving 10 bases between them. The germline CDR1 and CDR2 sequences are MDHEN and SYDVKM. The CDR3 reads CASSLRDSYTGELFF. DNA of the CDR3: TGTGCCAGCAGTTTAAGGGACTCTTACACCGGGGAGCTGTTTTTT.